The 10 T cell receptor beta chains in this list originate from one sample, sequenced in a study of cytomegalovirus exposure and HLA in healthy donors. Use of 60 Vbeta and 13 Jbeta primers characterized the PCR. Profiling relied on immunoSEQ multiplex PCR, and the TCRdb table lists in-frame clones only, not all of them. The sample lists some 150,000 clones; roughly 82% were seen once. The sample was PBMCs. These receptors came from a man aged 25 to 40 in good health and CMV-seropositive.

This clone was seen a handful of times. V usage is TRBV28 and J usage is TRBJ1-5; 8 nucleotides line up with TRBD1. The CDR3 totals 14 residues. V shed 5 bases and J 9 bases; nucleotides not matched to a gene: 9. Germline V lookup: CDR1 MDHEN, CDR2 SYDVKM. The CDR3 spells CASSLGQGMGPQHF. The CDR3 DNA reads TGTGCCAGCAGTCTAGGACAGGGTATGGGGCCCCAGCATTTT.

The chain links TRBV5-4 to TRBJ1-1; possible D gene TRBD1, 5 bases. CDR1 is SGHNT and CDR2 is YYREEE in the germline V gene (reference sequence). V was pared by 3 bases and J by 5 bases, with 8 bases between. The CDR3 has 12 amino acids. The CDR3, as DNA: TGTGCCAGCAGCTCGGGGGGGACTGAAGCTTTCTTT. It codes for CASSSGGTEAFF.

The CDR3 loop is CATSRDPVEPQHF. As DNA, the CDR3 is TGTGCCACCAGCAGAGATCCAGTCGAGCCCCAGCATTTT. V usage is TRBV15 and J usage is TRBJ1-5; no clear D gene. The CDR3 extends over 13 amino acids. V was clipped by 0 bases and J by 8 bases, with 8 bases between them. CDR1 and CDR2 from the germline V gene are LNHNV and YYDKDF (reference sequence).

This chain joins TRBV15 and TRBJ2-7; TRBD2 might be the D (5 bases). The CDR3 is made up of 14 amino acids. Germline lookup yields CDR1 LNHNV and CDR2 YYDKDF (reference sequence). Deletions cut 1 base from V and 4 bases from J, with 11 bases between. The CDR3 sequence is CATSRGSSGYEQYF. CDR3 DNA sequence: TGTGCCACCAGCAGAGGGTCATCGGGGTACGAGCAGTACTTC.

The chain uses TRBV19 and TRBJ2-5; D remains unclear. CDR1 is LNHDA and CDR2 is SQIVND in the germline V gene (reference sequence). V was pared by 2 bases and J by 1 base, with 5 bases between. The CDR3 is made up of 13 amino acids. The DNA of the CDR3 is TGTGCCAGTAGTATATCGGTCCAAGAGACCCAGTACTTC. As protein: CASSISVQETQYF.

CDR3 sequence reads: CASSLSLGVWTIQYF. Here the CDR3 DNA reads TGTGCCAGCAGTTTAAGCCTAGGGGTTTGGACGATTCAGTACTTC. The chain is built from TRBV28 and TRBJ2-4; D is perhaps TRBD1 (5 bases). This CDR3 contains 15 residues. From germline, CDR1 is MDHEN and CDR2 SYDVKM. V was pared by 2 bases and J by 10 bases, with 18 bases between.

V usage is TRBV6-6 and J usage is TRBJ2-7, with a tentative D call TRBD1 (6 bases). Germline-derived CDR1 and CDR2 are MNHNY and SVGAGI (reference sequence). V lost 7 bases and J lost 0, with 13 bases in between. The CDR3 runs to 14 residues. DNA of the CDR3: TGTGCCAGCACCCCAACAGGGATCTCCTACGAGCAGTACTTC. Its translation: CASTPTGISYEQYF.

The CDR3 DNA reads TGTGCCAGCAGCTTGGGGACAGGGGTGGACTATGGCTACACCTTC. Translating gives CASSLGTGVDYGYTF. The chain combines TRBV5-8 with TRBJ1-2; 9 bases map to TRBD1. Germline V gene sequence: CDR1 SGHTS, CDR2 YDEGEE. The CDR3 is 15 residues long. V dropped 0 bases and J dropped 3; count of bases not matched to a gene: 3.

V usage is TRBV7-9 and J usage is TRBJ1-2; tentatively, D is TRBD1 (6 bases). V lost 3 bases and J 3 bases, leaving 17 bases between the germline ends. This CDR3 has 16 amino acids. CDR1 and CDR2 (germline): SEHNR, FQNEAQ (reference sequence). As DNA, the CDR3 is TGTGCCAGCAGCTTCCCCCGAAGGGGGGGGGACTATGGCTACACCTTC. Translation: CASSFPRRGGDYGYTF.

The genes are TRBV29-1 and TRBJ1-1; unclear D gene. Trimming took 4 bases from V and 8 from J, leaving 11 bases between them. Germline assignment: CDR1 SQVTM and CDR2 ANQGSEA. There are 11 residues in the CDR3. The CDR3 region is CSVVFVTEAFF. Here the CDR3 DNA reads TGCAGCGTTGTTTTTGTGACAGAAGCTTTCTTT.